This T cell receptor (beta chain) was documented in a study of T cells in Graves' hyperthyroidism and ophthalmopathy. Study context: Peripheral blood was acquired at first diagnosis, ahead of any therapy whatsoever.

RNA transcripts yielded amplified TCR beta CDR3 regions. First-round RT-PCR of the TCR CDR3 relied on the HTBI primer set. One entry per CDR3 protein results from TCRdb running MiXCR on the multiplex PCR reads. The repertoire holds 150,000 to 200,000 distinct CDR3 sequences, about 15% seen once, with 25% to 30% in the top ten. This clonotype was found many times. CDR3 length equals 16 residues. Trimming took off 4 bases at V and 0 bases at J, with 15 bases between the two ends. CDR1 MNHNS and CDR2 SASEGT come from the germline V gene. Specimen: blood. The chain carries TRBV6-1 and TRBJ2-5; tentative D call: TRBD1 (6 bases). The receptor comes from a woman aged 50 to 60 with Graves' hyperthyroidism. The CDR3 here is CASSGRQAADQETQYF. CDR3 DNA sequence: TGTGCCAGCAGTGGAAGACAGGCCGCCGACCAAGAGACCCAGTACTTC.